This T cell receptor (beta chain) was observed in a study of cytomegalovirus exposure and HLA in healthy donors (dated by TCRdb to about 2017). For context, the study as a whole: A later analysis indicated that the roughly 130 validation repertoires were generated on the platform also employed for the 666 repertoires of the first cohort. The study aimed to test whether cataloging public T cell receptors could reveal signatures of past pathogen exposure. Along with the approximately 620-subject first cohort, a separate validation cohort of over a hundred different subjects was used. High-throughput TCR immunosequencing, statistical association of individual TCRs with disease status, and machine learning were combined to predict cytomegalovirus infection status.

The donors were included in the validation cohort of around 120 subjects, a group kept apart from the roughly 700-subject first cohort. On this clone: Its specific antigen is unknown. The sample holds no much larger clone one base away, and base qualities are not on file.

The CDR3 measures 14 amino acids from cysteine to phenylalanine. Only the CDR3 DNA stays, 42 bases, in frame from base 1. A distance of 11 bases separates the germline ends of V and J, which lose 1 base and 5 bases respectively. The germline V gene supplies CDR1 SGHDN and CDR2 FVKESK. The investigation overall reported the following: The study gave a list of 150 to 200 TCR beta chains associated with cytomegalovirus. Subsequent analysis determined that TCRs grouped into clusters in the first cohort also showed a tendency toward co-occurrence across the roughly 110 validation repertoires, and approximately 94% of cluster scores exceeded 0. According to the authors, the approach could potentially be generalized to other disease states and immunological phenotypes. A later analysis lacked HLA typing for the validation cohort, so it scored co-occurrence in that cohort across all 110 or so repertoires. The classifier was reported to diagnose cytomegalovirus status with high specificity and sensitivity in both the original cohort and the validation cohort. While some public TCRs were present in many individuals, most TCR sequences turned up only very rarely across donors. A few of the identified cytomegalovirus-associated TCR beta chains were confirmed in vitro to be specific for cytomegalovirus antigens.

Receptors were amplified or captured by the immunoSEQ multiplex PCR assay. The authors processed their data as follows. To diagnose cytomegalovirus status from the catalog of TCR beta chain sequences, a statistical classification framework was built. TCRdb mirrors the immuneACCESS table, restricted to in-frame sequences. Some clones are absent from its copies; in checked studies, under half trace to an unresolved V gene, and the reason for the others is unknown. V and J calls and clone size are copied from that table; D and trimming were computed from the DNA. The sample has about 200,000 clones on record, 86% of them singletons. More than 1.4% of the sample is taken by the ten largest.

The V and J genes are TRBV14 and TRBJ1-2; TRBD1 is perhaps the D gene, given 5 matching bases. Sequenced material: PBMCs. This TCR was sampled from a woman aged 18-29 years in good health and CMV-seronegative. The sequence in DNA is TGTGCCAGCAGCCAAGCAAGGGGCTGGTATGGCTACACCTTC. It translates as CASSQARGWYGYTF.